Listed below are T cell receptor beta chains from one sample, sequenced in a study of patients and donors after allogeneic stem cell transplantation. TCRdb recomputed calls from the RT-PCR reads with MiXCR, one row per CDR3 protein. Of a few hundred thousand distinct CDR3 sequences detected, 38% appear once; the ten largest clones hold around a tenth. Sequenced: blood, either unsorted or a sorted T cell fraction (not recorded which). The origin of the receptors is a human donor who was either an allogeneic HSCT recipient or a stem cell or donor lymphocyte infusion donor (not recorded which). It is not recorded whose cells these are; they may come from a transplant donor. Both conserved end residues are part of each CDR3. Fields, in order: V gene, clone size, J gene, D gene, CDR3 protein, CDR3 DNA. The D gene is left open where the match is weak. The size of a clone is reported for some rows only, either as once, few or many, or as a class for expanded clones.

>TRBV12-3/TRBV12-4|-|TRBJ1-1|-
CASKGPQGGRMNTEAFF
TGTGCCAGCAAGGGTCCGCAGGGTGGCCGCATGAACACTGAAGCTTTCTTT
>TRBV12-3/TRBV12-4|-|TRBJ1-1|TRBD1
CASSFGTGPYTEAFF
TGTGCCAGCAGTTTTGGGACAGGGCCTTACACTGAAGCTTTCTTT
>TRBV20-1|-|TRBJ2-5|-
CSARHWQETQYF
TGCAGTGCTAGGCACTGGCAAGAGACCCAGTACTTC
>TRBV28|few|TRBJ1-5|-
CASSLTYAGFSNQPQHF
TGTGCCAGCAGTTTAACCTATGCAGGATTTAGCAATCAGCCCCAGCATTTT
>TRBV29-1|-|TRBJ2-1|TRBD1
CSVRPGTGGAGSYNEQFF
TGCAGCGTCCGCCCCGGGACAGGGGGCGCAGGCTCCTACAATGAGCAGTTCTTC
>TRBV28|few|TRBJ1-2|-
CASSSYRIYGYTF
TGTGCCAGCAGTTCCTACAGGATCTATGGCTACACCTTC
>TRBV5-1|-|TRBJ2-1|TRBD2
CASSLTAGLQKQFF
TGCGCCAGCAGCTTAACTGCGGGACTACAAAAACAGTTCTTC
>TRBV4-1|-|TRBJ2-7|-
CASSLSRVSMPASSYEQYF
TGCGCCAGCAGCCTTTCCCGGGTCTCCATGCCAGCGAGCTCCTACGAGCAGTACTTC
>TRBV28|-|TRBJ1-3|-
CASRYSGNTIYF
TGTGCCAGCCGATACTCTGGAAACACCATATATTTT
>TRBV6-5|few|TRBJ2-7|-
CASSSYREQYF
TGTGCCAGCAGTTCTTATCGCGAGCAGTACTTC
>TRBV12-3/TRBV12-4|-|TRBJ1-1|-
CASSPDGAEAFF
TGTGCCAGCAGTCCGGACGGAGCTGAAGCTTTCTTT
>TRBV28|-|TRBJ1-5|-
CASSFSWGEEQPQHF
TGTGCCAGCAGTTTTTCGTGGGGGGAGGAGCAGCCCCAGCATTTT
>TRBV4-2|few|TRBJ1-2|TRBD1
CASSQVPGQGLSNYGYTF
TGTGCCAGCAGCCAAGTACCGGGACAGGGGCTAAGTAACTATGGCTACACCTTC
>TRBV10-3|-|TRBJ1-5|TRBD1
CAISPDRGGQPQHF
TGTGCCATCAGTCCGGACAGGGGGGGTCAGCCCCAGCATTTT
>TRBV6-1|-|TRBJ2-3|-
CASIRTDTQYF
TGTGCCAGCATTAGAACAGATACGCAGTATTTT
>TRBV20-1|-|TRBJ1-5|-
CSASPQDSNQPQHF
TGCAGTGCTAGTCCCCAAGACAGCAATCAGCCCCAGCATTTT
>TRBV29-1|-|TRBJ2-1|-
CSVDGTQTYNEQFF
TGCAGCGTTGACGGGACACAAACCTACAATGAGCAGTTCTTC